This T cell receptor (beta chain) was sequenced during a study of CD8+ T cells in alopecia areata. To note about this clone: Its antigen is undetermined.

Investigators isolated RNA and reverse transcribed it into cDNA to act as the sequencing template. Method: immunoSEQ multiplex PCR; TCRdb's copy keeps in-frame clones and lacks some. The sample has about 180,000 clones; about half are singletons. Study results and caveats: Alopecia totalis/universalis scalp especially showed more expanded CD8+ clones than normal scalp. Sequencing of scalp tissue also captures the resident alphabeta T cells of normal skin.

The treatment was: oral pan-JAK inhibitor, 5-10 mg twice daily. Using a FACSAria, the CD4+ and CD8+ T cells were sorted from the PBMCs. The CDR3 contains 15 residues. The germline gives CDR1 SGHRS, CDR2 YFSETQ. The germline V and J ends were trimmed by 0 bases and 0 bases, with 8 bases remaining between them. The genes are TRBV5-1 and TRBJ2-3; D is uncertain. The receptor was isolated from a human donor with alopecia areata. Material: CD8+ T cells sorted from blood, obtained at roughly week 52, from a patient treated with tofacitinib. The CDR3 bases are TGCGCCAGCAGCTTGGATTCGGAGAGCACAGATACGCAGTATTTT. This codes for CASSLDSESTDTQYF.